Below, 17 T cell receptor beta chains from the same sample are listed, as sequenced in a study of T cell repertoires in cytomegalovirus infection (dated by TCRdb to the late 2010s). This sample was sequenced with an Illumina HiSeq 1500. The public reads were run again by TCRdb, first through fastp at Q25 and then through MiXCR, and only productive beta chains were kept. CDR3 protein duplicates are merged, each entry listing the most common genes and DNA. Recorded for this sample are around 210,000 distinct CDR3 sequences; 6.5% of them occurred a single time. Around 6% of the sample is in the top ten clones. The source material was PBMCs. The receptors were sampled from a human donor in good health (CMV status not recorded). Some clones in this sample may be carry-over from other donors' samples.

This clonotype was detected ten times or more. The chain is built from TRBV6-6 and TRBJ1-5, with D uncertain. V was clipped by 6 bases and J by 3 bases, with 12 bases between them. Per the germline V gene, CDR1 is MNHNY and CDR2 is SVGAGI (reference sequence). The CDR3 loop spans 14 amino acids. The CDR3 sequence is CASRLRGDNQPQHF. The CDR3 bases are TGTGCCAGCAGATTAAGAGGAGACAATCAGCCCCAGCATTTT.

This clonotype was found a few times. The rearrangement links TRBV5-1 to TRBJ1-1, with D possibly being TRBD1 (6 bases). Trimming removed 3 bases from V and 1 base from J, with 10 bases in between. The CDR3 has 14 residues. Per the germline V gene, CDR1 is SGHRS and CDR2 is YFSETQ. CDR3 DNA: TGCGCCAGCAGCTCGGCGACAGGGAACACTGAAGCTTTCTTT. Translating gives CASSSATGNTEAFF.

The sample holds many counts of this clonotype. The CDR3 protein is CASSHGGQGGAKNIQYF. In nucleotides, the CDR3 is TGTGCCAGCAGCCACGGCGGACAGGGGGGGGCCAAAAACATTCAGTACTTC. The chain uses TRBV7-9 and TRBJ2-4, with TRBD1 matching over 10 bases. The germline V gene has CDR1 SEHNR and CDR2 FQNEAQ (reference sequence). The CDR3 consists of 17 residues. Losses at the gene ends were 5 bases for V and 1 base for J; bases not matched to a gene: 8.

This clonotype came up many times. The chain combines TRBV7-2 with TRBJ2-2, with 11 bases identical to TRBD2. V shed 6 bases and J 7 bases; nucleotides not matched to a gene: 10. Germline V gene lookup returns CDR1 SGHTA and CDR2 FQGNSA. CDR3 length equals 16 residues. The CDR3 nucleotides are TGTGCCAGCAGGCCTACTAGCGGGGGTCTTGGCGGGGAGCTGTTTTTT. Translation: CASRPTSGGLGGELFF.

In its sample, this clonotype was seen many times. The chain links TRBV23-1 to TRBJ2-4; 9 bases match TRBD1. TRBV23-1 is filed as an ORF, its function uncertain. V was clipped by 2 bases and J by 8 bases; unmatched bases: 10. The CDR3 contains 16 residues. The CDR3 protein is CASSQRVRDREDIQYF. The CDR3 region has the DNA TGCGCCAGCAGTCAACGTGTCCGGGACAGGGAGGACATTCAGTACTTC.

This clonotype was seen only a few times. This rearrangement joins TRBV2 to TRBJ2-1; 8 nucleotides match TRBD1. This CDR3 has 13 residues. Germline CDR1 reads SNHLY; CDR2 reads FYNNEI. V was pared by 5 bases and J by 15 bases, with 12 bases of the junction left unmatched. The CDR3, as DNA: TGTGCCAGCAGTTACTCGGGGACAGGAGAAGGGTTCTTC. Translated, it gives CASSYSGTGEGFF.

This clonotype was seen at least ten times. The V gene is TRBV28, the J gene TRBJ1-1, with D perhaps matching TRBD1 (5 bases). With 4 bases removed from V and 0 bases from J, the gap between germline ends came to 12 bases. The germline V gene has CDR1 MDHEN and CDR2 SYDVKM. The CDR3 is made up of 15 amino acids. The CDR3 loop is CASSSVQGLNTEAFF. The CDR3 nucleotides read TGTGCCAGCAGTTCGGTTCAGGGACTGAACACTGAAGCTTTCTTT.

This clonotype appeared many times. V usage is TRBV7-9 and J usage is TRBJ1-2; D possibly corresponds to TRBD1 (5 bases). The CDR3 spans 17 residues. From germline, CDR1 is SEHNR and CDR2 FQNEAQ (reference sequence). V was pared by 4 bases and J by 4 bases, with 22 bases between. CDR3 in amino acids: CASSSTPREVFGYGYTF. CDR3 coding DNA: TGTGCCAGCAGCTCAACGCCCAGGGAAGTCTTTGGCTATGGCTACACCTTC.

This clonotype has a count of ten or more. This rearrangement joins TRBV7-8 to TRBJ1-5; 7 bases are shared with TRBD1. CDR1 SGHVS and CDR2 FQNEAQ come from the germline V gene. The V segment lost 5 bases and the J segment 6 bases; nucleotides outside the gene matches: 16. CDR3 length: 17 amino acids. CDR3 protein: CASSPGQKIGARQPQHF. As DNA, the CDR3 is TGTGCCAGCAGCCCGGGACAGAAGATTGGTGCGCGTCAGCCCCAGCATTTT.

This clonotype was counted between two and nine times. The chain links TRBV6-2 or TRBV6-3 to TRBJ1-6, with 7 bases identical to TRBD1. The germline V gene encodes CDR1 MNHEY and CDR2 SVGEGT. The CDR3 totals 15 residues. The junction had 7 bases not matched to a gene; V was cut back by 4 bases and J by 7 bases. The CDR3 DNA sequence: TGTGCCAGCAGTTCCCTCGGACAGGCGAATTCACCCCTCCACTTT. Translation: CASSSLGQANSPLHF.

A note on this clonotype: One end of the junction does not line up with germline, which may come from a read error. V is TRBV7-2 and J is TRBJ2-4; D might be TRBD1 (5 bases). The CDR3 length is 14 residues. Germline loops: CDR1 SGHTA, CDR2 FQGNSA. CDR3 residues: CAISLGVAKNILYF. The DNA for the CDR3 is TGTGCCATCAGCTTAGGGGTAGCCAAAAACATTCTGTACTTC.

This clonotype was picked up many times. The chain is built from TRBV6-2 or TRBV6-3 and TRBJ1-5, with D possibly TRBD1 on 5 matching bases. V was clipped by 6 bases and J by 1 base, with 16 bases between them. The CDR3 is 16 residues long. CDR1 is MNHEY, CDR2 SVGEGT, per germline. CDR3 bases: TGTGCCAGCAGCCCCGGGACCCGGGGGAGCAATCAGCCCCAGCATTTT. It encodes CASSPGTRGSNQPQHF.

This clonotype was seen many times. This sequence joins TRBV5-8 and TRBJ2-5; D unresolved. Deletions cut 0 bases from V and 4 bases from J, with 4 bases between. The CDR3 totals 12 residues. The germline V gene has CDR1 SGHTS and CDR2 YDEGEE. DNA for the CDR3: TGTGCCAGCAGCTTGGCCCTAGAGACCCAGTACTTC. Amino acids: CASSLALETQYF.

This clonotype was observed at least ten times. The chain couples TRBV12-3 or TRBV12-4 to TRBJ2-7, with TRBD1 matching 10 bases. V was pared by 6 bases and J by 0 bases, with 5 bases of the junction left unmatched. The CDR3 totals 15 residues. CDR3 region: CASSPDRGLSYEQYF. The CDR3 nucleotides are TGTGCCAGCAGCCCAGACAGGGGGCTCTCCTACGAGCAGTACTTC.

The table lists this clonotype with a few counts. The chain combines TRBV6-2 or TRBV6-3 with TRBJ1-5, with D perhaps matching TRBD1 (5 bases). The CDR3 runs 17 residues. The V end was cut by 6 bases, the J end by 0 bases, with 18 bases between. Germline values: CDR1 MNHEY, CDR2 SVGEGT. The CDR3 sequence: CASRRMMGTDSNQPQHF. The CDR3 bases are TGTGCCAGCAGACGGATGATGGGGACTGATAGCAATCAGCCCCAGCATTTT.

This clonotype showed up many times. Here the CDR3 DNA reads TGCGCCAGCAGCATCCAGCAAGAGACCCAGTACTTC. Protein: CASSIQQETQYF. The chain has TRBV5-1 and TRBJ2-5; D gene ambiguous. The V and J ends lost 4 bases and 2 bases respectively, with 6 bases between them. The CDR3 is 12 residues long. The V gene's germline CDR1 is SGHRS and CDR2 YFSETQ. Full variable domain (missing parts from reference TRBV5-1 and TRBJ2-5): KAGVTQTPRYLIKTRGQQVTLSCSPISGHRSVSWYQQTPGQGLQFLFEYFSETQRNKGNFPGRFSGRQFSNSRSEMNVSTLELGDSALYLCASSIQQETQYFGPGTRLLVL.

This clonotype was seen at least ten times. The rearrangement uses TRBV29-1 and TRBJ1-1, with TRBD1 as a possible D gene (5 bases). This CDR3 is 15 amino acids long. V shed 0 bases and J shed 1 base, with 12 bases lying between them. Per germline, CDR1 SQVTM and CDR2 ANQGSEA. The CDR3 loop is CSVEDEWGRNTEAFF. CDR3 sequence (DNA): TGCAGCGTTGAAGATGAGTGGGGGAGGAACACTGAAGCTTTCTTT.